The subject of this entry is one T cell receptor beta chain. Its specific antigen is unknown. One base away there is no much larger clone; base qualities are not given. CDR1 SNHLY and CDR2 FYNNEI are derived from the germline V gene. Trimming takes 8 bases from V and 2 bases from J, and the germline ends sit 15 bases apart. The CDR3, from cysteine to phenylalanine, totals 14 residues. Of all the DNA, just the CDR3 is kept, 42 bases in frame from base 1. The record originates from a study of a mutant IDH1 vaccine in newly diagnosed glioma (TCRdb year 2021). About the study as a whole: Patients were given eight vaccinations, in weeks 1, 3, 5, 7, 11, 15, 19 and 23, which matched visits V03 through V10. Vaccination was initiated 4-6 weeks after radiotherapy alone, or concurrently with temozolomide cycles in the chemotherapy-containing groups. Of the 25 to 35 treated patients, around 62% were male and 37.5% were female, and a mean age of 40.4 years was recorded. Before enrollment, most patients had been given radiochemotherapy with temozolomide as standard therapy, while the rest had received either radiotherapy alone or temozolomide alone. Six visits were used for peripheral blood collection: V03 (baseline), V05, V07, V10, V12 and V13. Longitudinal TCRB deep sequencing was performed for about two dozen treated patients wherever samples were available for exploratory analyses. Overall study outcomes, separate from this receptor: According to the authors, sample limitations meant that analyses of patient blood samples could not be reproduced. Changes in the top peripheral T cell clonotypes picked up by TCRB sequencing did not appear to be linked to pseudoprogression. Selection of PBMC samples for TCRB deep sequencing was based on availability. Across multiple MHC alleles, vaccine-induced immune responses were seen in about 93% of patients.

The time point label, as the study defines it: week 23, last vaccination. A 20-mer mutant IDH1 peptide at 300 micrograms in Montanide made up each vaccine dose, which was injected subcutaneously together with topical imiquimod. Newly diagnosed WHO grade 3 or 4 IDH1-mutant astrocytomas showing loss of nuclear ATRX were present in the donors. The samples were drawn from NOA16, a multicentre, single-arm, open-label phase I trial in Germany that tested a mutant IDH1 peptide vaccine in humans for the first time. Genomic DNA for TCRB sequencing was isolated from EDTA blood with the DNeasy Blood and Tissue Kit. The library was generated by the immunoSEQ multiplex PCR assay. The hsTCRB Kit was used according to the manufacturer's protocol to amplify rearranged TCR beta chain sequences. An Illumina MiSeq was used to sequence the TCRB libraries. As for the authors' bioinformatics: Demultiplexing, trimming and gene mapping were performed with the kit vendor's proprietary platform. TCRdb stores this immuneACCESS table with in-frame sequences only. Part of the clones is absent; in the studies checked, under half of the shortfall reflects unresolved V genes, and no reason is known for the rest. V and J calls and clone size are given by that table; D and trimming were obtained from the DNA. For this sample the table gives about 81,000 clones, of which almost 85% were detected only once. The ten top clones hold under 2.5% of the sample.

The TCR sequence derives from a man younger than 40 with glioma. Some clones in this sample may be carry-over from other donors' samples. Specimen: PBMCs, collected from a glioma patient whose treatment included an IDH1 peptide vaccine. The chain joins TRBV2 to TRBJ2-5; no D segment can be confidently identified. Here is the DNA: TGTGCCAGCGAGCCGGGTCAAAGGCAAGAGACCCAGTACTTC. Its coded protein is CASEPGQRQETQYF.